This entry concerns a single TCR beta chain. Antigen unknown. This sample was taken from a study of blood T cells in healthy people across ages. General study findings and limits: The diversity estimates, figures obtained from one million T cells, were considered underestimates.

The CDR3 covers 17 residues. Germline CDR1 and CDR2: SGDLS and YYNGEE. After removal of 4 bases from V and 2 bases from J, the junction contained 7 bases not matched to a gene. Isolation per sample recovered at least 7 million PBMCs. Alongside a J-beta primer mix, a sample-barcoded 5' primer served in a second PCR lasting about 7 to 11 cycles. Every single cDNA molecule received a tag from a template-switch adaptor with 12 random nucleotides. TCRdb reprocessed the 5' RACE reads via MiXCR and lists one record per CDR3 protein. The data contain 600,000 or so distinct CDR3 sequences, about 30% of them seen just once; the ten biggest clones take up 15% to 19%.

V is TRBV9 and J is TRBJ2-6; 9 nucleotides align to TRBD1. Sequenced material: blood. The sequence came from a woman at least 80 years old in good health. DNA of the CDR3: TGTGCCAGCAGCCCCCGGACAGGGGTTGCTGGGGCCAACGTCCTGACTTTC. Translation gives CASSPRTGVAGANVLTF.